Listed below are T cell receptor beta chains from one sample, sequenced in a study of blood T cells in healthy people across ages. TCRdb processed the 5' RACE reads anew with MiXCR; each CDR3 protein has one entry. Found here are about 780,000 distinct CDR3 sequences, around 45% of them singletons; the top ten hold 15% to 20%. Sequencing input: blood. The receptors derive from a man older than 75 in good health. Both conserved end residues are part of each CDR3. A D gene is named only where the DNA matches it firmly. A row's size may be missing; if present it is once, few, many or a size class.

cdr3_nt: TGCAGTGCTAGAGGTAGGACTAACGGGAGAAGGAGTGGTGAGCAGTTCTTC
cdr3_aa: CSARGRTNGRRSGEQFF
v_call: TRBV20-1
j_call: TRBJ2-1
d_call: .
clone_size: .

cdr3_nt: TGCGCCAGCAGCTTGGCCGAGCCTAGCTACGAGCAGTACTTC
cdr3_aa: CASSLAEPSYEQYF
v_call: TRBV5-1
j_call: TRBJ2-7
d_call: .
clone_size: .

cdr3_nt: TGTGCCAGCAGTCCTAGCGGGACTCTTCCCAATGAGCAGTTCTTC
cdr3_aa: CASSPSGTLPNEQFF
v_call: TRBV12-3/TRBV12-4
j_call: TRBJ2-1
d_call: TRBD2
clone_size: .

cdr3_nt: TGTGCCAGCAGTGATGGGCAAACCGGGACAGATACGCAGTATTTT
cdr3_aa: CASSDGQTGTDTQYF
v_call: TRBV25-1
j_call: TRBJ2-3
d_call: .
clone_size: .

cdr3_nt: TGTGCCAGGACAAGCGGGAGAGGGTTTATGGATACGCAGTATTTT
cdr3_aa: CARTSGRGFMDTQYF
v_call: TRBV7-2
j_call: TRBJ2-3
d_call: TRBD2
clone_size: once

cdr3_nt: TGTGCCTGGAGAGGGGACTCGAACACTGAAGCTTTCTTT
cdr3_aa: CAWRGDSNTEAFF
v_call: TRBV30
j_call: TRBJ1-1
d_call: .
clone_size: once

cdr3_nt: TGTGCCAGCAGCTTAAGGACAGGGTGGGCCTCCTACAATGAGCAGTTCTTC
cdr3_aa: CASSLRTGWASYNEQFF
v_call: TRBV7-2
j_call: TRBJ2-1
d_call: TRBD1
clone_size: once

cdr3_nt: TGCGCCAGCAGCATCAGCGGAACTTACAATGAGCAGTTCTTC
cdr3_aa: CASSISGTYNEQFF
v_call: TRBV5-1
j_call: TRBJ2-1
d_call: .
clone_size: few

cdr3_nt: TGTCTAGCCCGGGGGGCCGGGGGCACTGAAGCTTTCTTT
cdr3_aa: CLARGAGGTEAFF
v_call: TRBV6-2/TRBV6-3
j_call: TRBJ1-1
d_call: .
clone_size: .

cdr3_nt: TGTGCCAGCAGCCATCCATACCACGTTGTCGACAGGGACGATGAGCAGTTCTTC
cdr3_aa: CASSHPYHVVDRDDEQFF
v_call: TRBV4-2
j_call: TRBJ2-1
d_call: TRBD1
clone_size: .

cdr3_nt: TGTGCCTGGAGTTCGGGACAGAGTGGTACACCCCTCCACTTT
cdr3_aa: CAWSSGQSGTPLHF
v_call: TRBV30
j_call: TRBJ1-6
d_call: TRBD1
clone_size: .

cdr3_nt: TGCAGTCCCAAAGGGCTAGCGGGAGCTTTAGAGCAGTACTTC
cdr3_aa: CSPKGLAGALEQYF
v_call: TRBV20-1
j_call: TRBJ2-5
d_call: TRBD2
clone_size: few

cdr3_nt: TGCAGTGCTAGCTCCCCCGGTGGGACTAGCGGATACGAGCAGTACTTC
cdr3_aa: CSASSPGGTSGYEQYF
v_call: TRBV20-1
j_call: TRBJ2-7
d_call: TRBD2
clone_size: .

cdr3_nt: TGTGCCAGCAGCTTACTGACAGGCTCGAACACTGAAGCTTTCTTT
cdr3_aa: CASSLLTGSNTEAFF
v_call: TRBV11-2
j_call: TRBJ1-1
d_call: .
clone_size: .

cdr3_nt: TGTGCCAGCAGCTTAGCGCATGGGGGCGGCACGTCGGAGACCCAGTACTTC
cdr3_aa: CASSLAHGGGTSETQYF
v_call: TRBV7-2
j_call: TRBJ2-5
d_call: .
clone_size: few

cdr3_nt: TGTGCCAGCAGTTACCCCCAAGAGACCCAGTACTTC
cdr3_aa: CASSYPQETQYF
v_call: TRBV6-2/TRBV6-3
j_call: TRBJ2-5
d_call: .
clone_size: .

cdr3_nt: TGTGCCAGCAGTTGGGGGGAGGATCAGCCCCAGCATTTT
cdr3_aa: CASSWGEDQPQHF
v_call: TRBV12-3/TRBV12-4
j_call: TRBJ1-5
d_call: .
clone_size: .

cdr3_nt: TGTGCCATCAGTGAAGAACAGGGGAGGCACGAGCAGTACTTC
cdr3_aa: CAISEEQGRHEQYF
v_call: TRBV10-3
j_call: TRBJ2-7
d_call: .
clone_size: .

cdr3_nt: TGTGCCATCAGTGAGTCCGACTACCTCTCCTACGAGCAGTACTTC
cdr3_aa: CAISESDYLSYEQYF
v_call: TRBV10-3
j_call: TRBJ2-7
d_call: .
clone_size: .

cdr3_nt: TGTGCCAGCAGCCTAAATTATATGGAGACCCAGTACTTC
cdr3_aa: CASSLNYMETQYF
v_call: TRBV11-2
j_call: TRBJ2-5
d_call: .
clone_size: many

cdr3_nt: TGTGTCAGCAGCCAAGAAGGGACTAGCGGCTACGAGCAGTACTTC
cdr3_aa: CVSSQEGTSGYEQYF
v_call: TRBV4-2
j_call: TRBJ2-7
d_call: TRBD2
clone_size: few

cdr3_nt: TGTGCCAGCAGTGAGAGGCGAGAGGGCTACACCTTC
cdr3_aa: CASSERREGYTF
v_call: TRBV2
j_call: TRBJ1-2
d_call: .
clone_size: .

cdr3_nt: TGTGCCATCAGTGAGAACCCCCGGGACCCTTCGTTCTTC
cdr3_aa: CAISENPRDPSFF
v_call: TRBV10-3
j_call: TRBJ2-1
d_call: .
clone_size: few

cdr3_nt: TGCGCCAGCAGCCAAGATCGAGGAGGAGGGGCGCAGTATTTT
cdr3_aa: CASSQDRGGGAQYF
v_call: TRBV4-3
j_call: TRBJ2-3
d_call: .
clone_size: few

cdr3_nt: TGTGCCAGCAGTTCTCTTCCCGGCCGACTGAACACTGAAGCTTTCTTT
cdr3_aa: CASSSLPGRLNTEAFF
v_call: TRBV6-2/TRBV6-3
j_call: TRBJ1-1
d_call: .
clone_size: .

cdr3_nt: TGTGCCAGCAGTTTAACAAACAACTATGGCTACACCTTC
cdr3_aa: CASSLTNNYGYTF
v_call: TRBV12-3/TRBV12-4
j_call: TRBJ1-2
d_call: .
clone_size: few

cdr3_nt: TGTGCCAGCAGCTTGTCCGGGACTGGGGTGACTCAGCCCCAGCATTTT
cdr3_aa: CASSLSGTGVTQPQHF
v_call: TRBV7-9
j_call: TRBJ1-5
d_call: .
clone_size: many

cdr3_nt: TGCGCCAGCAGTGAGCCCCCTCTAGGCGGCTATGAAGAACTGTTTTTT
cdr3_aa: CASSEPPLGGYEELFF
v_call: TRBV10-2
j_call: TRBJ1-4
d_call: .
clone_size: .

cdr3_nt: TGTGCCAGCAGTGGGACTAGCGCCCTTTACAATGAGCAGTTCTTC
cdr3_aa: CASSGTSALYNEQFF
v_call: TRBV2
j_call: TRBJ2-1
d_call: TRBD2
clone_size: .

cdr3_nt: TGTGCCACCAGTGATCCCGACCGGGAGGGCCTCTTCAATGAGCAGTTCTTC
cdr3_aa: CATSDPDREGLFNEQFF
v_call: TRBV24-1
j_call: TRBJ2-1
d_call: TRBD2
clone_size: many

cdr3_nt: TGTGCCAGCAGTTTACCACAGGCCGCCCCGGATACGCAGTATTTT
cdr3_aa: CASSLPQAAPDTQYF
v_call: TRBV12-3/TRBV12-4
j_call: TRBJ2-3
d_call: .
clone_size: .

cdr3_nt: TGTGCCAGCAGCTTAATCGGTGGGGTAGCGGCCAATGAGCAGTTCTTC
cdr3_aa: CASSLIGGVAANEQFF
v_call: TRBV7-9
j_call: TRBJ2-1
d_call: .
clone_size: few

cdr3_nt: TGCGCCAGCAGCTTGGGGTCAGGGGCAACCTACGAGCAGTACTTC
cdr3_aa: CASSLGSGATYEQYF
v_call: TRBV5-1
j_call: TRBJ2-7
d_call: .
clone_size: few

cdr3_nt: TGTGCCAGCAGCTTAAGGGCAGATCTCTACGAGCAGTACTTC
cdr3_aa: CASSLRADLYEQYF
v_call: TRBV7-2
j_call: TRBJ2-7
d_call: .
clone_size: many

cdr3_nt: TGCAGTGCTAGAGAGAGCCAAGAGACCCAGTACTTC
cdr3_aa: CSARESQETQYF
v_call: TRBV20-1
j_call: TRBJ2-5
d_call: .
clone_size: .